The following is a TCR beta chain sequence with its context. TCRdb reprocessed the 5' RACE reads, keeping one entry per CDR3 protein, no DNA. The ten most abundant clones cover approximately 2.4% of a sample with about 160,000 distinct CDR3 sequences. This entry is derived from a study of monozygotic twins with inflammatory bowel disease. Germline CDR1 SNHLY, CDR2 FYNNEI. The CDR3 contains 14 residues. Sequenced: blood. The genes are TRBV2 and TRBJ2-5; TCRdb returns TRBD2, unconfirmable since there is no DNA. The sequence was collected from a human donor with ulcerative colitis or Crohn's disease, or a healthy co-twin of an affected twin (not recorded which). CDR3 in amino acids: CASNEAGLAGTHHF.